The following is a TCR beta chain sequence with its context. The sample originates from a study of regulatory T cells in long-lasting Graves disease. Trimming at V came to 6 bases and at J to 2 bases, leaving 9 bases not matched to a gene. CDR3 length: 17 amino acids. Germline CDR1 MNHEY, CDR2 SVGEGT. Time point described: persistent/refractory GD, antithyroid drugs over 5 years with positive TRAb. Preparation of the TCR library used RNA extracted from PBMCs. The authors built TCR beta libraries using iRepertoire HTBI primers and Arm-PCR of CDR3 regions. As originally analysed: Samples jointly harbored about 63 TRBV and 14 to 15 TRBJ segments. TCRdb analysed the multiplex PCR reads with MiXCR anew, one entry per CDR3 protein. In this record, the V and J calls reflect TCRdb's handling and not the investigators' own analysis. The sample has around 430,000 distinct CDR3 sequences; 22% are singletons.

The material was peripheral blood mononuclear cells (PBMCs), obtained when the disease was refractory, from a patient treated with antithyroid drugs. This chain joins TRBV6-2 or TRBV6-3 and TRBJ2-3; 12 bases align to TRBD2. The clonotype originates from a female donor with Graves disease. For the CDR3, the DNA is TGTGCCAGCAGCTCAACCAGACTAGCGGGAGCCACAGATACGCAGTATTTT. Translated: CASSSTRLAGATDTQYF.